What follows are 14 T cell receptor beta chains derived from one specimen sequenced in a study of regulatory T cells in long-lasting Graves disease. Arm-PCR of CDR3 regions with iRepertoire HTBI primers generated TCR beta libraries. TCRdb itself ran the multiplex PCR reads through MiXCR, one entry per CDR3 protein. This table holds roughly 400,000 distinct CDR3 sequences, around 20% found once. Time point given: persistent/refractory GD, antithyroid drugs over 5 years with positive TRAb. The TCR library used RNA extracted from PBMCs. The starting material was peripheral blood mononuclear cells (PBMCs), obtained when the disease was refractory, from a patient treated with antithyroid drugs. The receptors originated from a female donor with Graves disease.

This clonotype was counted ten times or more. The chain links TRBV12-3 or TRBV12-4 to TRBJ2-5; 9 positions agree with TRBD1. CDR3 length: 13 amino acids. The J segment lost 4 bases and the V segment lost 6 bases, leaving 3 bases of the junction unmatched. The CDR3 nucleotides are TGTGCCAGCAGCCCGACAGGGGGAGAGACCCAGTACTTC. It encodes CASSPTGGETQYF.

This clonotype was seen a single time. A much larger clone lies a single base off, so this may be a read error. J is TRBJ2-7 and V is TRBV20-1, with D perhaps matching TRBD1 (5 bases). V gave up 0 bases and J gave up 6 bases, with 18 bases separating them. CDR1 is DFQATT, CDR2 SNEGSKA, per germline (reference sequence). The CDR3 loop spans 15 amino acids. CDR3 sequence reads: CSARDGQGYNCEQYF. CDR3 sequence (DNA): TGCAGTGCTAGAGATGGGCAGGGTTATAACTGCGAGCAGTACTTC.

The CDR3 sequence: CASSHATSGTSGRVFF. The CDR3 DNA sequence: TGTGCCAGCAGCCACGCCACCTCGGGGACTAGCGGGAGAGTGTTCTTC. J is TRBJ2-1 and V is TRBV3-1; 14 nucleotides agree with TRBD2. CDR1 is LGHDT, CDR2 YNNKEL, per germline (reference sequence). Trimming removed 3 bases from V and 15 bases from J; junction bases left unmatched: 13. This CDR3 contains 16 residues.

The CDR3 is CASSQEWGITGELFF. CDR3 DNA sequence: TGCGCCAGCAGCCAAGAATGGGGGATCACCGGGGAGCTGTTTTTT. The rearrangement joins TRBV4-1 to TRBJ2-2; either TRBD1 or TRBD2 may supply D (5 bases each). The CDR3 is 15 amino acids. Per the germline V gene, CDR1 is MGHRA and CDR2 is YSYEKL. Trimming left V 0 bases short and J 4 bases short, with 9 bases between.

A few counts support this clonotype. This chain links TRBV6-2 or TRBV6-3 with TRBJ2-7; D is possibly TRBD2 (6 bases). V was pared by 3 bases and J by 7 bases, with 7 bases between. Germline lookup yields CDR1 MNHEY and CDR2 SVGEGT. The length of the CDR3 is 11 residues. This chain's CDR3 is CASSYGGEQYF. CDR3 sequence (DNA): TGTGCCAGCAGTTATGGGGGGGAGCAGTACTTC.

This clonotype has ten or more counts. The chain combines TRBV5-6 with TRBJ2-7; 13 bases are a match to TRBD2. Per the germline V gene, CDR1 is SGHDT and CDR2 is YYEEEE. The CDR3 is 14 residues long. V lost 4 bases, J lost 4 bases, and 2 bases stayed unmatched. The DNA of the CDR3 is TGTGCCAGCAGCACGACTAGCGGGAGGTACGAGCAGTACTTC. Protein sequence: CASSTTSGRYEQYF.

J is TRBJ1-5 and V is TRBV15; the D is unclear. CDR3 size: 16 residues. V was pared by 1 base and J by 0 bases, with 10 bases between. CDR1 is LNHNV and CDR2 is YYDKDF in the germline V gene (reference sequence). Here the CDR3 DNA reads TGTGCCACCAGCAGAGGGGCGGAGAATAGCAATCAGCCCCAGCATTTT. This translates into CATSRGAENSNQPQHF.

The chain joins TRBV4-1 to TRBJ1-1; D remains unclear. This CDR3 comprises 13 residues. The V end lost 1 base, the J end lost 5 bases, and 8 bases lay between the germline ends. The V gene's germline CDR1 is MGHRA and CDR2 YSYEKL. This CDR3 reads CASSQVKGTEAFF. In DNA, the CDR3 is TGCGCCAGCAGCCAAGTCAAAGGGACTGAAGCTTTCTTT.

This clonotype has at least ten counts. The J gene is TRBJ1-1, the V gene TRBV6-5; TRBD1 aligns across 7 bases. The CDR3 length is 15 residues. Germline CDR1 reads MNHEY; CDR2 reads SVGAGI. V was pared by 0 bases and J by 1 base, with 2 bases of the junction left unmatched. DNA of the CDR3: TGTGCCAGCAGTTACTCAGGGGGCAGGAACACTGAAGCTTTCTTT. As protein: CASSYSGGRNTEAFF.

The chain is built from TRBV25-1 and TRBJ2-1; TRBD1 is a possible D gene (6 bases). V lost 7 bases and J 0 bases, leaving 16 bases between the germline ends. The CDR3 runs to 16 residues. Germline V CDR1 and CDR2: MGHDK, SYGVNS. The chain's CDR3 is CASNPKDSSSYNEQFF. The CDR3 DNA reads TGTGCCAGCAACCCAAAGGACAGTAGCTCCTACAATGAGCAGTTCTTC. Full variable domain (rest looked up from reference TRBV25-1 and TRBJ2-1): EADIYQTPRYLVIGTGKKITLECSQTMGHDKMYWYQQDPGMELHLIHYSYGVNSTEKGDLSSESTVSRIRTEHFPLTLESARPSHTSQYLCASNPKDSSSYNEQFFGPGTRLTVL.

This chain joins TRBV6-1 and TRBJ2-5, with 11 bases matching TRBD2. CDR1 MNHNS and CDR2 SASEGT come from the germline V gene. Trimming removed 5 bases from V and 7 bases from J; junction bases left unmatched: 6. This CDR3 spans 14 amino acids. CDR3 sequence: CASSPGTSGGTQYF. DNA for the CDR3: TGTGCCAGCAGTCCAGGGACTAGCGGAGGGACCCAGTACTTC.

V is TRBV9 and J is TRBJ2-3; a possible D gene is TRBD2 (5 bases). V lost 3 bases and J lost 1, with 9 bases in between. The CDR3 contains 14 residues. Looked up from germline, CDR1 is SGDLS and CDR2 is YYNGEE. DNA for the CDR3: TGTGCCAGCAGCGGCGAGGGTCGCACAGATACGCAGTATTTT. Residues: CASSGEGRTDTQYF.

This clonotype has more than one count but fewer than ten. The gene calls are TRBV5-4 and TRBJ2-5; TRBD2 is a possible D gene (5 bases). Germline V gives CDR1 SGHNT, CDR2 YYREEE (reference sequence). This CDR3 contains 16 residues. The V end lost 3 bases, the J end lost 5 bases, and 20 bases lay between the germline ends. The CDR3 DNA sequence: TGTGCCAGCAGCTCGGACCTAACGAGGGCGTGGGAGACCCAGTACTTC. As protein: CASSSDLTRAWETQYF.

This clonotype was observed at least ten times. V usage is TRBV20-1 and J usage is TRBJ1-4; no firm D call. This CDR3 is built from 14 residues. Germline loops: CDR1 DFQATT, CDR2 SNEGSKA (reference sequence). Trimming shortened V by 0 bases and J by 5 bases, and 10 bases separated the two germline ends. CDR3 protein: CSAREVVGNEKLFF. In DNA, the CDR3 is TGCAGTGCTAGAGAGGTGGTAGGCAATGAAAAACTGTTTTTT.